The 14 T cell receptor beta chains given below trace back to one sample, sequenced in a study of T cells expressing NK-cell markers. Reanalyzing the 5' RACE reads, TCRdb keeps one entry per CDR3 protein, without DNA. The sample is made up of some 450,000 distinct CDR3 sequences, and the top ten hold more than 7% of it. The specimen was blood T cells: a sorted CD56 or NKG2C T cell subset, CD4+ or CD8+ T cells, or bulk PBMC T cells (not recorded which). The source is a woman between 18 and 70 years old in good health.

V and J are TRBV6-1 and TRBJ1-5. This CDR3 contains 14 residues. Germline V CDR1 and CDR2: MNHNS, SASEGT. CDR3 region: CASSTISGNQPQHF.

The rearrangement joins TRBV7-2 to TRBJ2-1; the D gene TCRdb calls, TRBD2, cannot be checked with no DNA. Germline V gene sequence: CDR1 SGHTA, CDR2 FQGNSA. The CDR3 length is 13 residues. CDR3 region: CASSPRTRNEQFF.

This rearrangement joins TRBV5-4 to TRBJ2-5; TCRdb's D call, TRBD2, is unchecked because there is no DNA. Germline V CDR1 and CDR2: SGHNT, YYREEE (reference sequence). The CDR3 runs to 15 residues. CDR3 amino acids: CASSLRLAGEETQYF.

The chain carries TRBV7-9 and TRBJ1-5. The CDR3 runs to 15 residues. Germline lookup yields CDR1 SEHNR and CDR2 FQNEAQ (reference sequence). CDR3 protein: CASSIVGNSNQPQHF.

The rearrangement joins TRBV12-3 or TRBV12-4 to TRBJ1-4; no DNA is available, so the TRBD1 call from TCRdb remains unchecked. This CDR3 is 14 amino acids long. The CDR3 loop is CASSLGQYVEKLFF.

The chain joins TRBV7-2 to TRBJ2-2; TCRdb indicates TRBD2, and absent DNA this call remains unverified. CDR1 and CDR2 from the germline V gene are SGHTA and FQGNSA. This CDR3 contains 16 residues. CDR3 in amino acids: CASSPRLAANTGELFF.

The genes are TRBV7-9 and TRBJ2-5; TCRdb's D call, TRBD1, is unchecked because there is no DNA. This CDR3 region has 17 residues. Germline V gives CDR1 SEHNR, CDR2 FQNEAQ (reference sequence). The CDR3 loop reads CASSLGGQGMSGETQYF.

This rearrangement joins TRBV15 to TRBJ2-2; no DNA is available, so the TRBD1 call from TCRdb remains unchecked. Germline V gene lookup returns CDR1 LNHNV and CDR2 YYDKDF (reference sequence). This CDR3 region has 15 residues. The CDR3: CATSRDLGGTGELFF.

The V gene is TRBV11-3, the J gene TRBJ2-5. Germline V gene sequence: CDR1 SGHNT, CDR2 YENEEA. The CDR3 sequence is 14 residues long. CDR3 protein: CASSLTAYQETQYF. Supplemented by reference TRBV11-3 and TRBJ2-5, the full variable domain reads EAGVVQSPRYKIIEKKQPVAFWCNPISGHNTLYWYLQNLGQGPELLIRYENEEAVDDSQLPKDRFSAERLKGVDSTLKIQPAELGDSAVYLCASSLTAYQETQYFGPGTRLLVL.

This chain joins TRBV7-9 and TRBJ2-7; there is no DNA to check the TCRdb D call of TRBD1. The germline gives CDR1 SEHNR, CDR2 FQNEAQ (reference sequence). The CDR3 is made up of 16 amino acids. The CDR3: CASSSRGRTGSYEQYF.

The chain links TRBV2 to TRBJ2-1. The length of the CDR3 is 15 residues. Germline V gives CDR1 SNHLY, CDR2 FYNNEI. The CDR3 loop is CASSAKASSYNEQFF.

This CDR3 reads CASSEFVDSPLHF. The chain is built from TRBV5-1 and TRBJ1-6. This CDR3 comprises 13 residues. In germline, CDR1 is SGHRS, CDR2 YFSETQ. The full variable domain, with the rest looked up from reference TRBV5-1 and TRBJ1-6, is KAGVTQTPRYLIKTRGQQVTLSCSPISGHRSVSWYQQTPGQGLQFLFEYFSETQRNKGNFPGRFSGRQFSNSRSEMNVSTLELGDSALYLCASSEFVDSPLHFGNGTRLTVT.

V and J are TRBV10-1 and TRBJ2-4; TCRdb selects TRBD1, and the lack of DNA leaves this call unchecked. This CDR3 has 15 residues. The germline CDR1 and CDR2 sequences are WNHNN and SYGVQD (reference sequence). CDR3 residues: CASSDGALAKNIQYF.

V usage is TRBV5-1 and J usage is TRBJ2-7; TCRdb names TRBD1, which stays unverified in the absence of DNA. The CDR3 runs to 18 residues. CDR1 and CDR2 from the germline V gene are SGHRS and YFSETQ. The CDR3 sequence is CASRGSTRPVAREYEQYF. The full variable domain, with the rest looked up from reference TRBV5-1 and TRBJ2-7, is KAGVTQTPRYLIKTRGQQVTLSCSPISGHRSVSWYQQTPGQGLQFLFEYFSETQRNKGNFPGRFSGRQFSNSRSEMNVSTLELGDSALYLCASRGSTRPVAREYEQYFGPGTRLTVT.